This entry lists 17 T cell receptor beta chains sequenced from one sample in a study of cytomegalovirus exposure and HLA in healthy donors. PCR used 60 Vbeta primers and 13 Jbeta primers. The assay was immunoSEQ multiplex PCR, and TCRdb's table has in-frame clones only and misses some. The sample lists just over 150,000 clones, 82% seen once, with approximately 6.3% in the top ten. The sequencing input was PBMCs. The receptors here all came from a woman in her forties or fifties in good health and CMV-seropositive.

The chain joins TRBV7-9 to TRBJ1-4; TRBD1 aligns across 8 bases. The germline gives CDR1 SEHNR, CDR2 FQNEAQ (reference sequence). V lost 8 bases and J lost 7; bases outside the gene matches: 9. CDR3 length: 14 amino acids. CDR3 amino acids: CASRDGRGPEKLFF. In DNA, the CDR3 is TGTGCCAGCCGGGATGGCAGGGGGCCTGAAAAACTGTTTTTT. The whole variable domain, remainder taken from reference TRBV7-9 and TRBJ1-4, is DTGVSQNPRHKITKRGQNVTFRCDPISEHNRLYWYRQTLGQGPEFLTYFQNEAQLEKSRLLSDRFSAERPKGSFSTLEIQRTEQGDSAMYLCASRDGRGPEKLFFGSGTQLSVL.

The J gene is TRBJ1-2, the V gene TRBV19; 7 positions match TRBD1. The V gene end was trimmed by 2 bases and the J gene end by 7 bases; junction bases not matched to a gene: 13. Germline assignment: CDR1 LNHDA and CDR2 SQIVND (reference sequence). The CDR3 extends over 16 amino acids. The CDR3 DNA is TGTGCCAGTAGTATAAGTGGACAGGTCCTCATGGGTGGCTACACCTTC. This encodes CASSISGQVLMGGYTF.

The gene calls are TRBV2 and TRBJ2-7; 7 positions match TRBD2. Germline loops: CDR1 SNHLY, CDR2 FYNNEI. The V gene end was trimmed by 6 bases and the J gene end by 3 bases; junction bases not matched to a gene: 5. CDR3 length equals 13 residues. CDR3 sequence reads: CASRHTSDYEQYF. CDR3 nucleotides: TGTGCCAGCAGGCACACTAGCGACTACGAGCAGTACTTC. Complete variable domain (other parts from reference TRBV2 and TRBJ2-7): EPEVTQTPSHQVTQMGQEVILRCVPISNHLYFYWYRQILGQKVEFLVSFYNNEISEKSEIFDDQFSVERPDGSNFTLKIRSTKLEDSAMYFCASRHTSDYEQYFGPGTRLTVT.

The CDR3 spells CASNKGYANTEAFF. DNA for the CDR3: TGTGCCAGTAATAAGGGGTACGCGAACACTGAAGCTTTCTTT. V is TRBV19 and J is TRBJ1-1; maybe TRBD1 (5 bases). This CDR3 contains 14 residues. The ends were cut back, 7 bases at V and 1 base at J, with 13 bases in the middle. CDR1 LNHDA and CDR2 SQIVND come from the germline V gene (reference sequence).

J is TRBJ2-5 and V is TRBV29-1; D call uncertain. CDR3 length: 10 amino acids. V was trimmed by 7 bases and J by 11 bases, leaving 14 bases between them. In germline, CDR1 is SQVTM, CDR2 ANQGSEA. The CDR3 loop is CSAYAEEQYF. The CDR3 DNA sequence: TGCAGCGCCTATGCAGAGGAGCAGTACTTC.

V is TRBV27 and J is TRBJ2-1; 13 bases are a match to TRBD2. V gave up 4 bases and J gave up 3 bases; unmatched junction bases: 9. The CDR3 sequence is 18 residues long. CDR1 and CDR2 (germline): MNHEY, SMNVEV (reference sequence). CDR3 nucleotide sequence: TGTGCCAGCAGTTCCGGGACTAGCGGGGTCGCGAACTACAATGAGCAGTTCTTC. It codes for CASSSGTSGVANYNEQFF.

This clone was picked up one time. The chain combines TRBV2 with TRBJ1-1; D is uncertain. With 6 bases removed from V and 0 bases from J, the gap between germline ends came to 11 bases. From germline, CDR1 is SNHLY and CDR2 FYNNEI. This CDR3 is built from 14 residues. The CDR3 loop reads CASRRRGMNTEAFF. The DNA of the CDR3 is TGTGCCAGCAGGAGGAGAGGGATGAACACTGAAGCTTTCTTT.

V and J are TRBV7-9 and TRBJ2-7; D possibly corresponds to TRBD1 (6 bases). V lost 3 bases, J lost 3 bases, and 15 bases lay in between. This CDR3 region has 15 residues. Germline loops: CDR1 SEHNR, CDR2 FQNEAQ (reference sequence). CDR3 loop: CASSFGPRDIYEQYF. DNA of the CDR3: TGTGCCAGCAGCTTCGGCCCAAGGGACATCTACGAGCAGTACTTC.

This chain's CDR3 is CASSSTGTLREGEQFF. The CDR3 DNA is TGTGCCAGCAGCTCAACGGGGACTCTCAGGGAGGGTGAGCAGTTCTTC. The chain combines TRBV7-6 with TRBJ2-1, with 7 positions matching TRBD2. CDR3 length: 16 amino acids. Trimming took 4 bases from V and 9 from J; bases not matched to a gene: 15. Germline CDR1 and CDR2: SGHVS and FNYEAQ.

This clone was found a few times. This chain links TRBV7-6 with TRBJ1-5; 7 bases are a match to TRBD1. The CDR3 sequence is 15 residues long. J lost 4 bases, V lost 4 bases, and 7 bases had no gene match. Germline V gives CDR1 SGHVS, CDR2 FNYEAQ. Here the CDR3 reads CASSSRTGRNQPQHF. As DNA, the CDR3 is TGTGCCAGCAGCTCGCGGACAGGTCGGAATCAGCCCCAGCATTTT.

The chain combines TRBV2 with TRBJ2-1; 10 bases fit TRBD1. Trimming at V came to 8 bases and at J to 6 bases, leaving 4 bases not matched to a gene. The CDR3 spans 13 residues. Germline assignment: CDR1 SNHLY and CDR2 FYNNEI. This CDR3 is CASRDRGTNEQFF. In DNA, the CDR3 is TGTGCCAGCCGGGACAGGGGAACCAATGAGCAGTTCTTC.

This rearrangement joins TRBV11-2 to TRBJ2-7, with D uncertain. This CDR3 contains 13 residues. Germline CDR1 SGHAT, CDR2 FQNNGV. Between the trimmed V and J ends, which lost 3 bases and 1 base, there was a span of 7 bases. CDR3 nucleotides: TGTGCCAGCAGCTTCGGTCTATCCTACGAGCAGTACTTC. Residues: CASSFGLSYEQYF.

The chain recombines TRBV5-1 with TRBJ2-1; 8 bases fit TRBD2. The length of the CDR3 is 14 residues. With V trimmed by 4 bases and J by 0 bases, 0 bases remained unmatched. Germline assignment: CDR1 SGHRS and CDR2 YFSETQ. This CDR3 is CASSRGGSYNEQFF. In nucleotides, the CDR3 is TGCGCCAGCAGCCGGGGGGGCTCCTACAATGAGCAGTTCTTC. Together with reference TRBV5-1 and TRBJ2-1, the CDR3 gives the full variable domain: KAGVTQTPRYLIKTRGQQVTLSCSPISGHRSVSWYQQTPGQGLQFLFEYFSETQRNKGNFPGRFSGRQFSNSRSEMNVSTLELGDSALYLCASSRGGSYNEQFFGPGTRLTVL.

This sequence joins TRBV29-1 and TRBJ2-3; 8 positions match TRBD2. Looked up from germline, CDR1 is SQVTM and CDR2 is ANQGSEA. The junction had 5 bases not matched to a gene; V was cut back by 7 bases and J by 5 bases. This CDR3 has 12 amino acids. In DNA form, the CDR3 reads TGCAGCGGGACGGGGGGGCAAGATACGCAGTATTTT. Protein sequence: CSGTGGQDTQYF.

V and J are TRBV5-1 and TRBJ2-6, with D maybe TRBD1 (6 bases). The CDR3 sequence is 19 residues long. Trimming took off 3 bases at V and 0 bases at J, with 19 bases between the two ends. Germline assignment: CDR1 SGHRS and CDR2 YFSETQ. DNA for the CDR3: TGCGCCAGCAGCTGGGACCGGGACACAGTTCGCTCTGGGGCCAACGTCCTGACTTTC. This codes for CASSWDRDTVRSGANVLTF.

The J gene is TRBJ2-7, the V gene TRBV10-3; TRBD2 is a possible D gene (6 bases). CDR3 length: 16 residues. Trimming stripped 0 bases from V and 0 bases from J, with 12 bases between. Germline V gene sequence: CDR1 ENHRY, CDR2 SYGVKD. The CDR3 DNA follows: TGTGCCATCAGTGAGTCGGGACCGACTAGCTCCTACGAGCAGTACTTC. Translating it yields CAISESGPTSSYEQYF.

This chain connects TRBV19 to TRBJ1-2; TRBD1 matches at 7 bases. The CDR3 spans 12 residues. Germline V gene lookup returns CDR1 LNHDA and CDR2 SQIVND (reference sequence). V shed 7 bases and J 8 bases; nucleotides not matched to a gene: 7. The CDR3 sequence: CASKEGARGYTF. CDR3 DNA: TGTGCCAGTAAGGAGGGGGCGAGAGGCTACACCTTC. Full variable domain (missing parts from reference TRBV19 and TRBJ1-2): DGGITQSPKYLFRKEGQNVTLSCEQNLNHDAMYWYRQDPGQGLRLIYYSQIVNDFQKGDIAEGYSVSREKKESFPLTVTSAQKNPTAFYLCASKEGARGYTFGSGTRLTVV.